The 12 T cell receptor beta chains below come from one sample, sequenced in a study of blood T cell repertoires in COVID-19. TCRdb keeps only in-frame clones here, not all; method: immunoSEQ multiplex PCR. The sample contains about 220,000 clones, 88% of which appear only once. The material sequenced was PBMCs or T cells enriched from blood (not recorded which). The receptors here all came from a woman between 50 and 59 years old with acute COVID-19.

This chain joins TRBV28 and TRBJ1-5, with D maybe TRBD1 (5 bases). Trimming cost V 7 bases and J 2 bases, with 18 bases left between them. The CDR3 runs to 16 residues. CDR1 is MDHEN and CDR2 is SYDVKM in the germline V gene. CDR3 amino acids: CASITKNWGGNQPQHF. CDR3 DNA sequence: TGTGCCAGCATTACTAAAAACTGGGGCGGCAATCAGCCCCAGCATTTT.

This clone was picked up one time. The chain uses TRBV9 and TRBJ2-2, with 9 bases fitting TRBD2. The CDR3 covers 15 residues. The germline gives CDR1 SGDLS, CDR2 YYNGEE. The V segment lost 1 base and the J segment 7 bases; nucleotides outside the gene matches: 5. CDR3 residues: CASSVRGRGVGELFF. CDR3 DNA sequence: TGTGCCAGCAGCGTACGCGGGAGGGGAGTCGGGGAGCTGTTTTTT.

The chain couples TRBV6-5 to TRBJ2-7; no clear D gene. Germline V gene lookup returns CDR1 MNHEY and CDR2 SVGAGI. V gave up 7 bases and J gave up 2 bases, with 18 bases separating them. This CDR3 comprises 15 residues. This chain's CDR3 is CASTTYTKFPYEQYF. The CDR3 nucleotides are TGTGCCAGCACCACCTATACCAAGTTCCCCTACGAGCAGTACTTC.

V and J are TRBV2 and TRBJ1-3; D is perhaps TRBD1 (6 bases). The CDR3 loop spans 14 amino acids. V was pared by 8 bases and J by 4 bases, with 15 bases between. Germline-derived CDR1 and CDR2 are SNHLY and FYNNEI. The CDR3 DNA sequence: TGTGCCAGCCGAGACAGGATTTCGGGAAACACCATATATTTT. Protein product: CASRDRISGNTIYF.

This chain uses TRBV5-5 with TRBJ1-5; 8 bases fit TRBD1. This CDR3 has 16 amino acids. After removal of 4 bases from V and 3 bases from J, the junction contained 9 bases not matched to a gene. Germline CDR1 and CDR2: SGHKS and YYEKEE (reference sequence). CDR3 sequence reads: CASSQGTGAYNQPQHF. DNA for the CDR3: TGTGCCAGCAGCCAGGGGACAGGAGCCTACAATCAGCCCCAGCATTTT. The full variable domain, in which reference TRBV5-5 and TRBJ1-5 provide the parts outside the CDR3, is DAGVTQSPTHLIKTRGQQVTLRCSPISGHKSVSWYQQVLGQGPQFIFQYYEKEERGRGNFPDRFSARQFPNYSSELNVNALLLGDSALYLCASSQGTGAYNQPQHFGDGTRLSIL.

There are a few counts of this clone. V usage is TRBV27 and J usage is TRBJ2-1; 8 bases are shared with TRBD1. The CDR3 is made up of 18 amino acids. Per germline, CDR1 MNHEY and CDR2 SMNVEV (reference sequence). V trimming: 5 bases; J trimming: 4 bases; junction bases outside the gene matches: 16. CDR3 protein: CASSDPPTGQGLYNEQFF. CDR3 DNA sequence: TGTGCCAGCAGTGACCCCCCTACAGGACAGGGTTTGTACAATGAGCAGTTCTTC.

This clone showed up just once. The chain is built from TRBV28 and TRBJ2-7; 8 positions match TRBD2. This CDR3 has 15 amino acids. CDR1 and CDR2 (germline): MDHEN, SYDVKM. The J segment lost 3 bases and the V segment lost 8 bases, leaving 12 bases of the junction unmatched. The CDR3 DNA is TGTGCCAGCCTCGGGGGGGCGGGAGTGTTCTACGAGCAGTACTTC. Amino acid sequence: CASLGGAGVFYEQYF.

The chain employs TRBV21-1 and TRBJ2-7; whether TRBD1, the table's D call, matches the DNA was not checked. TRBV21-1 is a pseudogene segment. The CDR3 totals 17 residues. CDR3 region: CASSKRIRTGESYEQYF. The CDR3 bases are TGTGCCAGCAGCAAGCGGATTAGGACAGGTGAAAGCTACGAGCAGTACTTC.

The genes are TRBV28 and TRBJ1-6; 11 nucleotides line up with TRBD1. The ends lost 6 bases at V and 0 bases at J; junction bases unmatched: 7. The CDR3 runs to 18 residues. Germline assignment: CDR1 MDHEN and CDR2 SYDVKM. Here the CDR3 DNA reads TGTGCCAGCAGGCTCGGGACAGGGGGTAGCTCCTATAATTCACCCCTCCACTTT. Residues: CASRLGTGGSSYNSPLHF.

J is TRBJ2-5 and V is TRBV19; 8 bases line up with TRBD2. Germline CDR1 LNHDA, CDR2 SQIVND (reference sequence). This CDR3 has 14 amino acids. V dropped 3 bases and J dropped 5; count of bases not matched to a gene: 5. This CDR3 is CASSMAGGSETQYF. The CDR3 DNA follows: TGTGCCAGTAGTATGGCGGGAGGCTCGGAGACCCAGTACTTC.

There are a few counts of this clone. The chain couples TRBV19 to TRBJ1-2, with 7 bases fitting TRBD1. CDR1 is LNHDA, CDR2 SQIVND, per germline (reference sequence). The CDR3 loop spans 13 amino acids. Unmatched junction bases numbered 7, after V lost 6 bases and J lost 6 bases. CDR3 protein: CASREDRVHGYTF. As DNA, the CDR3 is TGTGCCAGTAGGGAAGACAGGGTTCATGGCTACACCTTC.

The chain is built from TRBV11-3 and TRBJ2-1; D is unclear. Trimming stripped 3 bases from V and 0 bases from J, with 9 bases between. Germline lookup yields CDR1 SGHNT and CDR2 YENEEA. The CDR3 runs 15 residues. As DNA, the CDR3 is TGTGCCAGCAGCTTCTATCACAGCTCCTACAATGAGCAGTTCTTC. Encoded protein: CASSFYHSSYNEQFF.